This T cell receptor beta chain was sequenced for a study of blood T cells in healthy people across ages. Overall study results and limits: Considered underestimates were the diversity estimates obtained from one million T cells.

A second PCR of roughly 7 to 11 cycles used a sample-barcoded 5' primer and a J-beta primer mix. TCRdb reanalysed the 5' RACE reads using MiXCR and keeps one entry per CDR3 protein. Counted here are more than 700,000 distinct CDR3 sequences, 46% occurring once; the ten biggest clones make up less than 20%. Trimming at V came to 3 bases and at J to 6 bases, leaving 10 bases not matched to a gene. There are 15 residues in the CDR3. Germline V CDR1 and CDR2: SGDLS, YYNGEE. On this clonotype: Its cognate antigen is unknown.

The origin of this receptor is a man at least 80 years old in good health. The source material was blood. This chain connects TRBV9 to TRBJ2-7; 9 bases are a match to TRBD1. The CDR3 DNA is TGTGCCAGCAGCGCGGGGGACAGGGTTTGGGGCGAGCAGTACTTC. Its translation: CASSAGDRVWGEQYF.